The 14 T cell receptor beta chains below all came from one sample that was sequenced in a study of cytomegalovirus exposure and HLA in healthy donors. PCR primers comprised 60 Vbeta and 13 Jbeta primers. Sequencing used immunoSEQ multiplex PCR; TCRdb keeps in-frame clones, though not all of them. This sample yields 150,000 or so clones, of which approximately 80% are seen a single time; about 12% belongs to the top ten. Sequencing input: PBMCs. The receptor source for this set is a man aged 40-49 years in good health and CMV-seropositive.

The CDR3 loop is CASTTSTSGRYNEQFF. CDR3 bases: TGTGCCAGTACTACCTCGACTAGCGGGCGGTACAATGAGCAGTTCTTC. The chain uses TRBV19 and TRBJ2-1; 10 bases fit TRBD2. J was trimmed by 4 bases and V by 7 bases; bases with no gene match: 10. The germline CDR1 and CDR2 sequences are LNHDA and SQIVND (reference sequence). The CDR3 is 16 residues long.

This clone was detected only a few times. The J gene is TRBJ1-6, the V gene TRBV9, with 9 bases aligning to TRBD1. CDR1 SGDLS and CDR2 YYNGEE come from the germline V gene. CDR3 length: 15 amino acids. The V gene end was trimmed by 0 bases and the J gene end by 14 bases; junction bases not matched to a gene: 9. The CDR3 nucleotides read TGTGCCAGCAGCGTAGGACAGGGGGAGTCGTTGGCCCTCCACTTT. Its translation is CASSVGQGESLALHF.

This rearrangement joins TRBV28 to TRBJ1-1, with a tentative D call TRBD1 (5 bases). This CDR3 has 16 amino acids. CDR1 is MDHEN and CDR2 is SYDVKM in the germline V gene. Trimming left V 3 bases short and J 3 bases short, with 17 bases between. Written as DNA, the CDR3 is TGTGCCAGCAGTTTTACCACCGGGGCGGGGGACACTGAAGCTTTCTTT. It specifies CASSFTTGAGDTEAFF.

Here the CDR3 reads CASSSHRDRGSGKNIQYF. The DNA for the CDR3 is TGTGCCAGCAGTTCCCACCGGGACAGGGGAAGTGGCAAAAACATTCAGTACTTC. The chain links TRBV28 to TRBJ2-4; 10 positions match TRBD1. The CDR3 is made up of 18 amino acids. From germline, CDR1 is MDHEN and CDR2 SYDVKM. V lost 4 bases, J lost 3 bases, and 12 bases stayed unmatched.

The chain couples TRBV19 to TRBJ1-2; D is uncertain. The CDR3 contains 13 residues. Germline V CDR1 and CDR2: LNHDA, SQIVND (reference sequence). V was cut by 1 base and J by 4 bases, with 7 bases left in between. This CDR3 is CASSIGGVYGYTF. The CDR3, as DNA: TGTGCCAGTAGTATAGGCGGGGTCTATGGCTACACCTTC.

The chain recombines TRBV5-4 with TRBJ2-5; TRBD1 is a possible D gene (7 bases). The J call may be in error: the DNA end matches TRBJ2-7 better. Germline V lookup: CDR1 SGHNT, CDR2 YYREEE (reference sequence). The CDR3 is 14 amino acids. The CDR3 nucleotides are TGTGCCAGCAGCCTCGACAGGGACTCTTACGAGCAGTACTTC. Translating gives CASSLDRDSYEQYF.

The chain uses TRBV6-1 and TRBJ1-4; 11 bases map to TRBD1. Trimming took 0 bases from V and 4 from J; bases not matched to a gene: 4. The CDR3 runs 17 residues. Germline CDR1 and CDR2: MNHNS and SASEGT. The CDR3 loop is CASSEAGQGDINEKLFF. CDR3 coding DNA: TGTGCCAGCAGTGAAGCGGGACAGGGGGATATTAATGAAAAACTGTTTTTT.

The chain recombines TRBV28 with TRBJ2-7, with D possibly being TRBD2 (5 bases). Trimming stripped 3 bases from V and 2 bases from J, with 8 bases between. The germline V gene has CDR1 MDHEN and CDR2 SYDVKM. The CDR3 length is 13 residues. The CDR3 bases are TGTGCCAGCAGTTTCGCCGGGACCTACGAGCAGTACTTC. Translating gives CASSFAGTYEQYF.

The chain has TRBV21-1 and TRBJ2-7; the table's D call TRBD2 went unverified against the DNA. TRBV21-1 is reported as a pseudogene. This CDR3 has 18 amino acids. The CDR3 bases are TGTGCCAGCCCCCGGCCTAGCGGGAGTCCCAACACTTCCTACGAGCAGTACTTC. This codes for CASPRPSGSPNTSYEQYF.

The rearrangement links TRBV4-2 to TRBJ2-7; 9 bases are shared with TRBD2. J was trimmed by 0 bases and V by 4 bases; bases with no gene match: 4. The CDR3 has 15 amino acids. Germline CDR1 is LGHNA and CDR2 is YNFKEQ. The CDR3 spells CASSLAGESSYEQYF. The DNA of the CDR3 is TGTGCCAGCAGCCTAGCGGGAGAGAGCTCCTACGAGCAGTACTTC.

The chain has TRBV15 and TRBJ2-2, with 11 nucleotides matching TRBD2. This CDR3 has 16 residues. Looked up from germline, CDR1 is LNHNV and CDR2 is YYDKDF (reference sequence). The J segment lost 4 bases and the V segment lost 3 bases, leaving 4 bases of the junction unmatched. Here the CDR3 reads CATSRGLADVTGELFF. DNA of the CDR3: TGTGCCACCAGCAGGGGACTAGCGGACGTCACCGGGGAGCTGTTTTTT.

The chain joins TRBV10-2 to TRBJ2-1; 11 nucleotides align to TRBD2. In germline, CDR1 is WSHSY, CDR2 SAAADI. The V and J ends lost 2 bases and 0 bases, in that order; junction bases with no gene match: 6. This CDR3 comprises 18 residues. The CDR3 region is CASSEGLAGIASYNEQFF. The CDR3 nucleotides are TGCGCCAGCAGTGAGGGACTAGCGGGCATAGCCTCCTACAATGAGCAGTTCTTC.

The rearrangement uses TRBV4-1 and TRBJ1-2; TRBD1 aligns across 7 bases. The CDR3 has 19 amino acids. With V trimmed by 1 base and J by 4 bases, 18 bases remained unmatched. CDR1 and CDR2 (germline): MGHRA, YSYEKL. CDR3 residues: CASSQVATSGTDPIYGYTF. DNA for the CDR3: TGCGCCAGCAGCCAAGTGGCCACTTCCGGGACAGACCCTATCTATGGCTACACCTTC.

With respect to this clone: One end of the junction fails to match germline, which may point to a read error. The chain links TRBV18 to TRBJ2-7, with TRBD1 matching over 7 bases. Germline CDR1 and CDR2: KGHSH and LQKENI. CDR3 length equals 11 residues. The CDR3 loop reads CASSPGKGAHF. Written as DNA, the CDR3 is TGTGCCAGCTCACCAGGAAAGGGGGCTCATTTC.